These T cell receptor beta chains were read from a single sample in a study of blood T cell repertoires in COVID-19. TCRdb's copy holds only in-frame clones and misses some; the assay was immunoSEQ multiplex PCR. This table has about 74,000 clones, roughly three quarters appearing once. Sequences were obtained from peripheral blood. The receptor source for this set is a man aged 65 to 85 with acute or convalescent COVID-19. Both conserved end residues are part of each CDR3. D genes are given only for firm matches. Clone size is stated in some rows and not others, as once, few, many or a class when expanded.

-	TRBJ2-7	many	16	TRBV7-8	CASSLALMDNSYEQYF	TGTGCCAGCAGCTTAGCACTCATGGACAACTCCTACGAGCAGTACTTC
TRBD2	TRBJ2-2	-	16	TRBV3-1/TRBV3-2	CASSLGLAGDTGELFF	TGTGCCAGCAGCCTCGGGCTAGCGGGTGACACCGGGGAGCTGTTTTTT
-	TRBJ1-5	-	13	TRBV12-3/TRBV12-4	CASSSGTIQPQHF	TGTGCCAGCAGTTCAGGGACAATTCAGCCCCAGCATTTT
TRBD1	TRBJ1-2	few	14	TRBV7-2	CASSLGDSYTGYTF	TGTGCCAGCAGCTTAGGGGACAGTTATACTGGCTACACCTTC
TRBD1	TRBJ2-3	few	16	TRBV5-4	CASSWGQGTSTDTQYF	TGTGCCAGCAGCTGGGGACAGGGGACCAGCACAGATACGCAGTATTTT
TRBD2	TRBJ2-1	-	16	TRBV7-2	CASSSLAGGTHNEQFF	TGTGCCAGCAGCTCGCTAGCGGGAGGGACCCACAATGAGCAGTTCTTC
TRBD2	TRBJ2-2	few	14	TRBV10-2	CASTVREDAGELFF	TGCGCCAGCACGGTACGGGAGGATGCCGGGGAGCTGTTTTTT
-	TRBJ1-1	-	15	TRBV5-1	CASSLDWGENTEAFF	TGCGCCAGCAGCTTGGATTGGGGGGAGAACACTGAAGCTTTCTTT
-	TRBJ2-6	-	15	TRBV27	CASSFGNSGANVLTF	TGTGCCAGCAGTTTTGGCAACTCTGGGGCCAACGTCCTGACTTTC
TRBD2	TRBJ2-2	few	17	TRBV7-2	CASIPRGGRASGGELFF	TGTGCCAGCATCCCAAGGGGCGGGAGGGCCTCAGGAGGGGAGCTGTTTTTT
-	TRBJ2-5	-	15	TRBV6-2/TRBV6-3	CASSYGGSRLRIQYF	TGTGCCAGCAGTTACGGGGGGAGCCGTCTTAGGATCCAGTACTTC
TRBD2	TRBJ2-3	-	15	TRBV7-7	CASSPGLASTDTQYF	TGTGCTAGCAGCCCGGGACTAGCGAGCACAGATACGCAGTATTTT
-	TRBJ2-4	-	19	TRBV4-2	CASSQDQQGSALAKNIQYF	TGTGCCAGCAGCCAAGACCAGCAGGGTTCTGCATTAGCCAAAAACATTCAGTACTTC
TRBD2	TRBJ2-3	-	19	TRBV19	CASRPRGLAGSLRTDTQYF	TGTGCCAGTAGGCCCAGGGGACTAGCGGGATCCCTCCGCACAGATACGCAGTATTTT
TRBD1	TRBJ1-2	-	13	TRBV2	CASSGQATYGYTF	TGTGCCAGTAGTGGACAGGCGACCTATGGCTACACCTTC
TRBD1	TRBJ2-7	-	14	TRBV11-2	CASSLQGASYEQYF	TGTGCCAGCAGCTTACAGGGGGCTTCCTACGAGCAGTACTTC
-	TRBJ2-3	-	12	TRBV19	CASSMIGDTQYF	TGTGCCAGTAGTATGATCGGGGATACGCAGTATTTT
TRBD1	TRBJ2-5	-	15	TRBV7-9	CASSSQGAPTETQYF	TGTGCCAGCAGCTCTCAGGGGGCGCCCACAGAGACCCAGTACTTC
-	TRBJ2-3	few	12	TRBV10-1	CASTAPQDTQYF	TGCGCCAGCACCGCCCCACAAGATACGCAGTATTTT
-	TRBJ2-3	-	14	TRBV5-8	CASSFGGLTDTQYF	TGTGCCAGCAGCTTTGGAGGTCTCACAGATACGCAGTATTTT
TRBD1	TRBJ2-7	many	15	TRBV5-4	CASSLVGTAAYEQYF	TGTGCCAGCAGCTTGGTCGGGACAGCGGCCTACGAGCAGTACTTC
TRBD1	TRBJ1-2	-	15	TRBV3-1/TRBV3-2	CASSPWTGNTYGYTF	TGTGCCAGCAGCCCTTGGACAGGGAATACCTATGGCTACACCTTC
-	TRBJ1-1	-	15	TRBV6-5	CASSWVEGVNTEAFF	TGTGCCAGCAGTTGGGTCGAGGGGGTGAACACTGAAGCTTTCTTT
TRBD1	TRBJ1-6	-	14	TRBV18	CASSPGQGLSPLHF	TGTGCCAGCTCACCAGGACAGGGTTTGTCACCCCTCCACTTT
-	TRBJ2-4	-	15	TRBV3-1/TRBV3-2	CASSQVGHLGNIQYF	TGTGCCAGCAGCCAGGTCGGACACCTCGGAAACATTCAGTACTTC
TRBD2	TRBJ2-2	few	14	TRBV19	CASRTSGSTGELFF	TGTGCCAGTAGGACTAGCGGGAGCACCGGGGAGCTGTTTTTT
-	TRBJ1-5	-	16	TRBV19	CASSPVGGNRNQPQHF	TGTGCCAGTAGTCCCGTTGGGGGGAACCGCAATCAGCCCCAGCATTTT
TRBD1	TRBJ1-4	-	14	TRBV28	CASGSGTGSEKLFF	TGTGCCAGCGGAAGTGGGACAGGGAGTGAAAAACTGTTTTTT